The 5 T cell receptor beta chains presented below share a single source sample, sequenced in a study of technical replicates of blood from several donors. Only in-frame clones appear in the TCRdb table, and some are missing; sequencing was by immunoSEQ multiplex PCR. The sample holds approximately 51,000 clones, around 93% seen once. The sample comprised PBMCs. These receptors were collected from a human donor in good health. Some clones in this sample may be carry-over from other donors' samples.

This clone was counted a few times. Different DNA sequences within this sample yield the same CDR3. CDR3 in amino acids: CASSIGGQNTEAFF. CDR3 sequence (DNA): TGTGCCAGTAGTATAGGGGGACAGAACACTGAAGCTTTCTTT. The V call is TRBV19, the J call TRBJ1-1; tentative D call: TRBD1 (6 bases). V shed 1 base and J shed 1 base, with 7 bases lying between them. Per the germline V gene, CDR1 is LNHDA and CDR2 is SQIVND (reference sequence). The CDR3 length is 14 residues.

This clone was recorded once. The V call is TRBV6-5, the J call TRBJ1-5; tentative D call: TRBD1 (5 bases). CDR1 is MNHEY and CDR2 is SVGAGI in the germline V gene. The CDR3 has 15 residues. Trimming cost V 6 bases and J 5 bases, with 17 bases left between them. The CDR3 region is CASSSSGVGDQPQHF. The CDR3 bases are TGTGCCAGCAGCTCCTCGGGTGTAGGGGATCAGCCCCAGCATTTT.

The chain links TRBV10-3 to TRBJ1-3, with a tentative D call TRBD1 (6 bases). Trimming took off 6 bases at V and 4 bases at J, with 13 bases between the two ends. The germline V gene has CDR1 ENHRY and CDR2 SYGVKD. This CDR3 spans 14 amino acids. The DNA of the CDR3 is TGTGCCATCAGCCTACAGGGTTCCGGAAACACCATATATTTT. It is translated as CAISLQGSGNTIYF.

CDR3 sequence: CATGQSRNGYTF. Written as DNA, the CDR3 is TGTGCCACCGGACAGTCGAGGAATGGCTACACCTTC. This chain uses TRBV6-5 with TRBJ1-2, with D tentatively TRBD1 (6 bases). This CDR3 is built from 12 residues. The V end lost 10 bases, the J end lost 6 bases, and 15 bases lay between the germline ends. Germline V gene sequence: CDR1 MNHEY, CDR2 SVGAGI.

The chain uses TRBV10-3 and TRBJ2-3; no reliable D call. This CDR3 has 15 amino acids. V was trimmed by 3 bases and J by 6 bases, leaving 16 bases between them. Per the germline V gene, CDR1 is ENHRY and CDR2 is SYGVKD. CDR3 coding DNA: TGTGCCATCAGTGACCGCGTCCTAGATAGGGATACGCAGTATTTT. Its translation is CAISDRVLDRDTQYF.